The clone carrying this T cell receptor beta chain was detected only a few times. Its antigen is unidentified. The length of the CDR3 is 14 residues. The data belong to a study of T-cell memory formation after mild COVID-19. TCRdb re-called the 5' RACE reads with MiXCR, one entry per CDR3 protein. The repertoire has some 120,000 distinct CDR3 sequences, approximately 16% of them found once; the top ten carry roughly 13%. Notes on the study in general: Within pre-infection memory, some responding clones were found, suggesting cross-reactive memory joined.

The source of this sequence is an adult woman who had mild COVID-19 (a few samples of this study predate the infection). Cell type and time point are not known. The chain joins TRBV23-1 to TRBJ2-7, with D possibly matching TRBD1 (7 bases). TRBV23-1 is an open reading frame whose function is uncertain. Sequenced: PBMCs or a T cell subset sorted from them (not recorded which). CDR3: CVRGGQGVVHEQYF. Here the CDR3 DNA reads TGCGTCCGAGGGGGGCAGGGGGTAGTACACGAGCAGTACTTC.